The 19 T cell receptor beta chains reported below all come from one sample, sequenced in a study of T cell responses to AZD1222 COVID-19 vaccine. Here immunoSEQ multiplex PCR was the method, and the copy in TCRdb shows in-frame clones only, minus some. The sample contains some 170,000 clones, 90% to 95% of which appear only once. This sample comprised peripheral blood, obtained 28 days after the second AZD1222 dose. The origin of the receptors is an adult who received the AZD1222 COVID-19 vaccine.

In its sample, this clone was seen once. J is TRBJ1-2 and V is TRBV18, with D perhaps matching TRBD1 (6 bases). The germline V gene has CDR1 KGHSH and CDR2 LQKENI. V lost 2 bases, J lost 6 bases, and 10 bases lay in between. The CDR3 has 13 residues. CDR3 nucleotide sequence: TGTGCCAGCTCACCAGGGGGGCAGAATGGCTACACCTTC. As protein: CASSPGGQNGYTF.

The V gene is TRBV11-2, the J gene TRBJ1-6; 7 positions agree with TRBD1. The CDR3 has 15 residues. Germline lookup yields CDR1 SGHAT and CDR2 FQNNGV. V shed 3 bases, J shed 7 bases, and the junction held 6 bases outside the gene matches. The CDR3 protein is CASSFAGQQNSPLHF. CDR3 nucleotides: TGTGCCAGCAGCTTCGCGGGACAGCAGAATTCACCCCTCCACTTT.

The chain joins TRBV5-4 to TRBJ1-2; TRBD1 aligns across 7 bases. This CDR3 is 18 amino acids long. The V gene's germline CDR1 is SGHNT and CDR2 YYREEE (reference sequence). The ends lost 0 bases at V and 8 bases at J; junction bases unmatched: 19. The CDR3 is CASSLAGGVPTKGRGYTF. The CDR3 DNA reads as TGTGCCAGCAGCTTGGCAGGGGGAGTTCCCACCAAGGGACGAGGCTACACCTTC.

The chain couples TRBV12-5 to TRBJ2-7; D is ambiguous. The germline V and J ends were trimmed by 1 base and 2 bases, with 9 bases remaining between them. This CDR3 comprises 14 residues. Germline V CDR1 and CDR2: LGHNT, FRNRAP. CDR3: CASGLATVTYEQYF. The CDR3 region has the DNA TGTGCTAGTGGTTTGGCCACAGTTACCTACGAGCAGTACTTC. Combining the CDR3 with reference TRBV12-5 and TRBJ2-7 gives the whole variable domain DARVTQTPRHKVTEMGQEVTMRCQPILGHNTVFWYRQTMMQGLELLAYFRNRAPLDDSGMPKDRFSAEMPDATLATLKIQPSEPRDSAVYFCASGLATVTYEQYFGPGTRLTVT.

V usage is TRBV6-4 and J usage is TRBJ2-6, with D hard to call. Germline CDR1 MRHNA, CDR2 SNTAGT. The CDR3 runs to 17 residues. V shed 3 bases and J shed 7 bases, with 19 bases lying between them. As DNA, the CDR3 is TGTGCCAGCAGTGAGGAGTTTGGTATACTCCGAGCCAACGTCCTGACTTTC. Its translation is CASSEEFGILRANVLTF.

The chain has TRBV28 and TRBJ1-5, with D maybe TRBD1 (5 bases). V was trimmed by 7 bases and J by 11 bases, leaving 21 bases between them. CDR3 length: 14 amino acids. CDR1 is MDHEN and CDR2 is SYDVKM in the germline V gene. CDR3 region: CASIPGGDWGAQHF. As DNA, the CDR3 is TGTGCCAGCATTCCTGGGGGAGACTGGGGTGCCCAGCATTTT.

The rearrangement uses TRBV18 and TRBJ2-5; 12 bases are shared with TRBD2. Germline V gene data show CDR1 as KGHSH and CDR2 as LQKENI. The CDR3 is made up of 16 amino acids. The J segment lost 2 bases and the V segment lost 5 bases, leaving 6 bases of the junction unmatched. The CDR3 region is CASSRRLAGEQETQYF. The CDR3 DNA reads TGTGCCAGCTCAAGGAGACTAGCGGGAGAGCAAGAGACCCAGTACTTC.

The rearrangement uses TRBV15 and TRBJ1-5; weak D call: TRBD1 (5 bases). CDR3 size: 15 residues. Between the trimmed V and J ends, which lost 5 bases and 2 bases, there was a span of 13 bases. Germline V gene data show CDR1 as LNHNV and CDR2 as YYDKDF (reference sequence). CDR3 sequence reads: CATSGGGVGNQPQHF. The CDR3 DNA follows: TGTGCCACCAGCGGTGGGGGGGTCGGCAATCAGCCCCAGCATTTT.

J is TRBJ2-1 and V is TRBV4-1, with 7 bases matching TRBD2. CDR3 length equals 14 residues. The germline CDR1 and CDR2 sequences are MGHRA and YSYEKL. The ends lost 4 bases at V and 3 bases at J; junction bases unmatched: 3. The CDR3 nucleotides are TGCGCCAGCAGCCCCGGGGACTACTACAATGAGCAGTTCTTC. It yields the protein CASSPGDYYNEQFF.

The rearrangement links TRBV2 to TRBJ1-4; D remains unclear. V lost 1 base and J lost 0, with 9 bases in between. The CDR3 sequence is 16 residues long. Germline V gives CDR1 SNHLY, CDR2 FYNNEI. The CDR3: CASSEVRISTNEKLFF. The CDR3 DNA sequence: TGTGCCAGCAGTGAAGTTAGGATTTCAACTAATGAAAAACTGTTTTTT.

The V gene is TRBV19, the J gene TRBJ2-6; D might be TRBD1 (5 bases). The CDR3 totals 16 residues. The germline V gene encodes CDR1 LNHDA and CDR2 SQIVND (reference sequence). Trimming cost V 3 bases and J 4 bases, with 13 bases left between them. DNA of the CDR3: TGTGCCAGTAGTATCGGATTAGGGGTAGGGGCCAACGTCCTGACTTTC. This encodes CASSIGLGVGANVLTF.

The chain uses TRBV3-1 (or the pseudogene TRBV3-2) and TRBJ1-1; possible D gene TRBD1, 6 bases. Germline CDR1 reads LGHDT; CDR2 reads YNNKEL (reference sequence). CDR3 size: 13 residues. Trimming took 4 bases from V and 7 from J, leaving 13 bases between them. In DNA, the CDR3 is TGTGCCAGCAGCCGAGGCCAGGGGAGTGAAGCTTTCTTT. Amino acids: CASSRGQGSEAFF.

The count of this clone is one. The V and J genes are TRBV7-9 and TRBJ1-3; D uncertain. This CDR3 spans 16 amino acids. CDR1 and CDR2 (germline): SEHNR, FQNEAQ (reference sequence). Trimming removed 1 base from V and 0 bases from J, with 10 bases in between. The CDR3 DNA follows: TGTGCCAGCAGCTTAGTGTCAGGTTACTCTGGAAACACCATATATTTT. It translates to CASSLVSGYSGNTIYF.

The DNA of the CDR3 is TGTGCCAGCGGCCGTCTGGGGTACGAGCAGTACTTC. Its protein is CASGRLGYEQYF. The chain combines TRBV28 with TRBJ2-7, with D hard to call. Looked up from germline, CDR1 is MDHEN and CDR2 is SYDVKM. V was clipped by 8 bases and J by 4 bases, with 12 bases between them. The CDR3 is 12 amino acids.

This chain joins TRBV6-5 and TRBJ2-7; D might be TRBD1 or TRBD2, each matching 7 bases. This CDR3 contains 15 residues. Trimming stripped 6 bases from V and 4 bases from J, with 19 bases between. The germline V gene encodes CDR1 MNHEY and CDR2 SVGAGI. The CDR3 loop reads CASRAQGGVAYEQYF. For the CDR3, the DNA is TGTGCCAGCAGAGCCCAGGGGGGGGTGGCTTACGAGCAGTACTTC.

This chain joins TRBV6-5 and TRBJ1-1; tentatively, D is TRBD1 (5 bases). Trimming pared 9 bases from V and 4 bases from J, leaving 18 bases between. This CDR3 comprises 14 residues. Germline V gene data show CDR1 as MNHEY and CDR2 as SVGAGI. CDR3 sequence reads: CASRQPPWSTEAFF. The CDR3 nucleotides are TGTGCCAGTCGACAGCCCCCTTGGAGCACTGAAGCTTTCTTT.

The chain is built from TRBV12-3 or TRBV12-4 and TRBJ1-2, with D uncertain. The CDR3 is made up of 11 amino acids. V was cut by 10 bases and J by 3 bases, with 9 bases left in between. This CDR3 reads CATLRDYGYTF. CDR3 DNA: TGTGCCACCCTACGGGACTATGGCTACACCTTC.

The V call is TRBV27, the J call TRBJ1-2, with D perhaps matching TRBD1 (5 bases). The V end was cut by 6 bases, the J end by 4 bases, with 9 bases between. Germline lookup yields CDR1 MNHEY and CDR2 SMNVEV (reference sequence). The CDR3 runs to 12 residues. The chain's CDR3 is CASSPDSYGYTF. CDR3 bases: TGTGCCAGCAGCCCCGACAGCTATGGCTACACCTTC.

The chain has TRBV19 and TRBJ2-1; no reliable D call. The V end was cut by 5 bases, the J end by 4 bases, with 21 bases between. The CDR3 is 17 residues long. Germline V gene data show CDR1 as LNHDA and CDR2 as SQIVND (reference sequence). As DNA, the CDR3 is TGTGCCAGTAGTCCGCCCCGAACTATTCGATTTTACAATGAGCAGTTCTTC. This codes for CASSPPRTIRFYNEQFF.